The rows below give T cell receptor beta chains drawn from one sample of a study of blood T cells in healthy people across ages. One entry per CDR3 protein results from TCRdb running MiXCR on the 5' RACE reads. This sample yields approximately 880,000 distinct CDR3 sequences, of which 45% to 50% are seen a single time; roughly 13% belongs to the top ten. Sequencing was carried out using blood. The receptors originated from a man aged 25 to 40 in good health. Both conserved end residues are part of each CDR3. A D gene is named only where the DNA matches it firmly. The listing skips clone size in some rows; elsewhere it reads once, few, many or a size class.

clone size: .; D gene: .; V gene: TRBV4-1; J gene: TRBJ2-1; CDR3 DNA: TGCGCCAGCAGCCTCGGTCTAGCATACGAGCAGTTCTTC; CDR3 protein: CASSLGLAYEQFF
clone size: .; D gene: .; V gene: TRBV7-9; J gene: TRBJ2-7; CDR3 DNA: TGTGCCAGCAGATTGGGCGGGCAGGGAACCTACGAGCAGTACTTC; CDR3 protein: CASRLGGQGTYEQYF
clone size: few; D gene: .; V gene: TRBV20-1; J gene: TRBJ2-5; CDR3 DNA: TGCAGTGCTAGAGATATGCAGCACCCCCGGGGGACCCAGTACTTC; CDR3 protein: CSARDMQHPRGTQYF
clone size: .; D gene: TRBD1; V gene: TRBV20-1; J gene: TRBJ2-7; CDR3 DNA: TGCAGTGCTCTCCTCCGGGACAGGGGGAACGACGAGCAGTACTTC; CDR3 protein: CSALLRDRGNDEQYF
clone size: few; D gene: TRBD1; V gene: TRBV9; J gene: TRBJ2-5; CDR3 DNA: TGTGCCAGCAGCCTAGGGACAGGGGGTTCTAAAGAGACCCAGTACTTC; CDR3 protein: CASSLGTGGSKETQYF
clone size: .; D gene: .; V gene: TRBV7-2; J gene: TRBJ2-7; CDR3 DNA: TGTGCCAGCAGCTTAGTGCAGGGACTCTCCTACGAGCAGTACTTC; CDR3 protein: CASSLVQGLSYEQYF
clone size: .; D gene: .; V gene: TRBV14; J gene: TRBJ1-1; CDR3 DNA: TGTGCCAGCAGCCTCCCCGGGACGGCGAACACTGAAGCTTTCTTT; CDR3 protein: CASSLPGTANTEAFF
clone size: .; D gene: .; V gene: TRBV20-1; J gene: TRBJ2-7; CDR3 DNA: TGCAGTGCTCCGACAGGTTCCTACGAGCAGTACTTC; CDR3 protein: CSAPTGSYEQYF
clone size: .; D gene: .; V gene: TRBV11-2; J gene: TRBJ2-1; CDR3 DNA: TGTGCCAGCAGGGGAGACTACAATGAGCAGTTCTTC; CDR3 protein: CASRGDYNEQFF
clone size: .; D gene: TRBD1; V gene: TRBV12-3/TRBV12-4; J gene: TRBJ1-1; CDR3 DNA: TGTGCCAGCAGTTTAGTAACAGGGGGCACTGAAGCTTTCTTT; CDR3 protein: CASSLVTGGTEAFF
clone size: .; D gene: TRBD1; V gene: TRBV6-5; J gene: TRBJ2-2; CDR3 DNA: TGTGCCAGCAGACTCGGACAGGGTTCCCTCACCGGGGAGCTGTTTTTT; CDR3 protein: CASRLGQGSLTGELFF
clone size: few; D gene: TRBD1; V gene: TRBV4-3; J gene: TRBJ2-7; CDR3 DNA: TGCGCCAGCAGCCACCGACAGGGTATCGAGCAGTACTTC; CDR3 protein: CASSHRQGIEQYF
clone size: .; D gene: .; V gene: TRBV9; J gene: TRBJ2-1; CDR3 DNA: TGTGCCAGCAGCGTTCGACTAGACCCCTACAATGAGCAGTTCTTC; CDR3 protein: CASSVRLDPYNEQFF
clone size: few; D gene: .; V gene: TRBV12-3/TRBV12-4; J gene: TRBJ1-6; CDR3 DNA: TGTGCCAGCAGAACGGGACTCTGGAATTCACCCCTCCACTTT; CDR3 protein: CASRTGLWNSPLHF
clone size: .; D gene: .; V gene: TRBV28; J gene: TRBJ2-7; CDR3 DNA: TGTGCCAGCACCGGGGAACCCTACGAGCAGTACTTC; CDR3 protein: CASTGEPYEQYF
clone size: few; D gene: .; V gene: TRBV5-1; J gene: TRBJ2-3; CDR3 DNA: TGCGCCAGCAGCTTGTATCAGGGGAGCACAGATACGCAGTATTTT; CDR3 protein: CASSLYQGSTDTQYF
clone size: .; D gene: TRBD1; V gene: TRBV5-1; J gene: TRBJ2-7; CDR3 DNA: TGCGCCAGCAGCTTCCTTGGACAGGGGGCAAGCAACGAGCAGTACTTC; CDR3 protein: CASSFLGQGASNEQYF
clone size: .; D gene: .; V gene: TRBV2; J gene: TRBJ1-1; CDR3 DNA: TGTGCCAGCAGTGAAGCGATAGGACCCGCGAGCGCTGAAGCTTTCTTT; CDR3 protein: CASSEAIGPASAEAFF
clone size: .; D gene: TRBD2; V gene: TRBV29-1; J gene: TRBJ2-7; CDR3 DNA: TGCAGCGTGGAAGGGCGTAGCGGGGGCCCTATGAACGAGCAGTACTTC; CDR3 protein: CSVEGRSGGPMNEQYF
clone size: .; D gene: .; V gene: TRBV7-9; J gene: TRBJ1-2; CDR3 DNA: TGTGCCAACAGCTTCGAGGGGGACCTCTATGGCTACACCTTC; CDR3 protein: CANSFEGDLYGYTF
clone size: .; D gene: .; V gene: TRBV5-6; J gene: TRBJ1-5; CDR3 DNA: TGTGCCAGCAGTTCCCAGCTTAGCAATCAGCCCCAGCATTTT; CDR3 protein: CASSSQLSNQPQHF
clone size: .; D gene: .; V gene: TRBV12-3/TRBV12-4; J gene: TRBJ2-2; CDR3 DNA: TGTGCCAGCAGCTTGGGGGCAGGAGACCCACGGAGCACCGGGGAGCTGTTTTTT; CDR3 protein: CASSLGAGDPRSTGELFF
clone size: few; D gene: .; V gene: TRBV4-1; J gene: TRBJ1-2; CDR3 DNA: TGCGCCAGCAGCCAAGAGTCGCCCGACTATGGCTACACCTTC; CDR3 protein: CASSQESPDYGYTF
clone size: few; D gene: .; V gene: TRBV20-1; J gene: TRBJ2-4; CDR3 DNA: TGCAGTGCAGATCAACCCGGGCCTCACAAAAACATTCAGTACTTC; CDR3 protein: CSADQPGPHKNIQYF
clone size: .; D gene: .; V gene: TRBV7-9; J gene: TRBJ1-1; CDR3 DNA: TGTGCCGGCAGCCCACAGAAGAACACTGAAGCTTTCTTT; CDR3 protein: CAGSPQKNTEAFF
clone size: few; D gene: .; V gene: TRBV4-1; J gene: TRBJ2-7; CDR3 DNA: TGCGCCAGCAGCCAAGTTTGGACTACCTCCTACGAGCAGTACTTC; CDR3 protein: CASSQVWTTSYEQYF
clone size: .; D gene: .; V gene: TRBV20-1; J gene: TRBJ1-1; CDR3 DNA: TGCAGGGCCCGGGGCACTGAAGCTTTCTTT; CDR3 protein: CRARGTEAFF
clone size: .; D gene: TRBD2; V gene: TRBV29-1; J gene: TRBJ2-1; CDR3 DNA: TGCAGCGTTGAAAAGGGGGGACTAGCGGGGGTTCGGACACACAATGAGCAGTTCTTC; CDR3 protein: CSVEKGGLAGVRTHNEQFF
clone size: .; D gene: TRBD1; V gene: TRBV29-1; J gene: TRBJ2-7; CDR3 DNA: TGCGGCGTCAGTCCCGGGACAGGGTTTAACTACGAGCAGTACTTC; CDR3 protein: CGVSPGTGFNYEQYF
clone size: .; D gene: .; V gene: TRBV6-2/TRBV6-3; J gene: TRBJ2-1; CDR3 DNA: TGTGCCAGCAGTCCACCTAGGGCGGGCTCCTACAATGAGCAGTTCTTC; CDR3 protein: CASSPPRAGSYNEQFF
clone size: .; D gene: .; V gene: TRBV3-1; J gene: TRBJ2-3; CDR3 DNA: TGTGCCAGCAGCCAAGAAGAGATGGGAACAGATACGCAGTATTTT; CDR3 protein: CASSQEEMGTDTQYF
clone size: few; D gene: .; V gene: TRBV7-6; J gene: TRBJ2-7; CDR3 DNA: TGTGCCTCAACCGAGGGGAATCCCTACGAGCAGTACTTC; CDR3 protein: CASTEGNPYEQYF
clone size: few; D gene: TRBD1; V gene: TRBV3-1; J gene: TRBJ2-1; CDR3 DNA: TGTGCCAGCAGCCGAGGGACAGGGCCGTCCTACAATGAGCAGTTCTTC; CDR3 protein: CASSRGTGPSYNEQFF
clone size: .; D gene: .; V gene: TRBV24-1; J gene: TRBJ2-1; CDR3 DNA: TGTGCCACCAGTGATTTTCGACAGGACAATGAGCAGTTCTTC; CDR3 protein: CATSDFRQDNEQFF
clone size: .; D gene: TRBD2; V gene: TRBV25-1; J gene: TRBJ2-5; CDR3 DNA: TGTGCCAGCAGCGGGGGGGCCAAAAAGACCCAGTACTTC; CDR3 protein: CASSGGAKKTQYF
clone size: .; D gene: .; V gene: TRBV5-1; J gene: TRBJ2-3; CDR3 DNA: TGCGCCAGCAGCTTAGTCACATCTAGCACAGATACGCAGTATTTT; CDR3 protein: CASSLVTSSTDTQYF
clone size: .; D gene: .; V gene: TRBV28; J gene: TRBJ2-3; CDR3 DNA: TGTGCCAGCAGTCCACCCTTAGAGGTTTCGGGCACAGATACGCAGTATTTT; CDR3 protein: CASSPPLEVSGTDTQYF
clone size: few; D gene: TRBD1; V gene: TRBV28; J gene: TRBJ2-7; CDR3 DNA: TGTGCCAGCAGTGACAGGGCCCAAACCTACGAGCAGTACTTC; CDR3 protein: CASSDRAQTYEQYF
clone size: .; D gene: TRBD1; V gene: TRBV29-1; J gene: TRBJ2-5; CDR3 DNA: TGCAGCGTCCAAAGAGAGGGACAGAGTGAGGGCAAGCAGTACTTC; CDR3 protein: CSVQREGQSEGKQYF
clone size: few; D gene: TRBD2; V gene: TRBV4-1; J gene: TRBJ2-3; CDR3 DNA: TGCGCCAGCAGTCAAGAGTACCTAGCGGGGGGCAGCACAGATACGCAGTATTTT; CDR3 protein: CASSQEYLAGGSTDTQYF
clone size: .; D gene: .; V gene: TRBV29-1; J gene: TRBJ1-2; CDR3 DNA: TGCAGCGTCTTGGGCAGTTTTGGCTTAGGTCCGCCTACCTATGGCTACATCTTC; CDR3 protein: CSVLGSFGLGPPTYGYIF
clone size: few; D gene: TRBD1; V gene: TRBV28; J gene: TRBJ2-7; CDR3 DNA: TGTGCCAGCACCTCAGGACAGGTGTCCTCCTACGAGCAGTACTTC; CDR3 protein: CASTSGQVSSYEQYF
clone size: .; D gene: .; V gene: TRBV4-3; J gene: TRBJ2-1; CDR3 DNA: TGCGCCAGCAGCCAAGAAGGCCCGGGGAACAATGAGCAGTTCTTC; CDR3 protein: CASSQEGPGNNEQFF
clone size: .; D gene: .; V gene: TRBV5-5; J gene: TRBJ1-3; CDR3 DNA: TGTGCCAGCAGCTTATGGGCCATATATTTT; CDR3 protein: CASSLWAIYF
clone size: .; D gene: .; V gene: TRBV9; J gene: TRBJ2-5; CDR3 DNA: TGTGCCAGCAGCGACGAACTGCGGGGGACCCAGTACTTC; CDR3 protein: CASSDELRGTQYF
clone size: .; D gene: TRBD1; V gene: TRBV20-1; J gene: TRBJ2-3; CDR3 DNA: TGCAGTGCTTTCCGGACAGGTAGCACAGATACGCAGTATTTT; CDR3 protein: CSAFRTGSTDTQYF
clone size: .; D gene: .; V gene: TRBV20-1; J gene: TRBJ2-4; CDR3 DNA: TGCAGGTCTCCCCGGGCGGGGATAAACATTCAGTACTTC; CDR3 protein: CRSPRAGINIQYF
clone size: .; D gene: .; V gene: TRBV29-1; J gene: TRBJ1-1; CDR3 DNA: TGCAGCGCAGATGACAGAGGAAACACTGAAGCTTTCTTT; CDR3 protein: CSADDRGNTEAFF
clone size: .; D gene: .; V gene: TRBV3-1; J gene: TRBJ1-2; CDR3 DNA: TGTGCCAGCAGCCAAGAAGCCCGGGCTTCCGGCTACACCTTC; CDR3 protein: CASSQEARASGYTF
clone size: .; D gene: TRBD2; V gene: TRBV12-3/TRBV12-4; J gene: TRBJ2-1; CDR3 DNA: TGTGCCAGCAGTACTATGGGCGGGGGGCACAATGAGCAGTTCTTC; CDR3 protein: CASSTMGGGHNEQFF
clone size: .; D gene: .; V gene: TRBV7-9; J gene: TRBJ2-4; CDR3 DNA: TGTGCCAGCAGCCATGGTCTGGAAGAGCAGTACTTC; CDR3 protein: CASSHGLEEQYF
clone size: .; D gene: .; V gene: TRBV27; J gene: TRBJ2-5; CDR3 DNA: TGTGCCAGCAGTTTATTAGGGGCCGGGGAGACCCAGTACTTC; CDR3 protein: CASSLLGAGETQYF
clone size: .; D gene: .; V gene: TRBV6-2/TRBV6-3; J gene: TRBJ2-1; CDR3 DNA: TGTGCCAGCAGTTATAACACCGGATACAATGAGCAGTTCTTC; CDR3 protein: CASSYNTGYNEQFF